This T cell receptor (beta chain) was observed in a study of T-cell memory formation after mild COVID-19 (dated by TCRdb to the early 2020s). General notes on the study: TCR sequence clusters from the two donors were found to be largely donor specific. Two young, previously healthy adult volunteers, one female and one male, were included in the cohort. In a couple of donors, T-cell clones that expanded and contracted after mild COVID-19 were followed by sequencing TCRalpha and TCRbeta repertoires longitudinally. Results the study describes overall, beyond this receptor: Contracting CD4+ clones were found mainly in CM and EM memory subsets, while CD8+ clones were enriched in EMRA. The study included only a couple of mild cases, and larger cohorts that include severe cases with pre-infection samples were judged to be necessary. The second-wave clones that peaked on day 37 were not confirmed to be SARS-CoV-2 specific. Some responding clones were found in pre-infection memory, which suggests that pre-existing cross-reactive memory T cells took part in the SARS-CoV-2 response. Balanced CD4/CD8 phenotypes were observed for clones contracting from day 15 to 85, whereas a bias towards CD4+ was observed for a second wave of clones expanding from day 15 to 37.

Ficoll-Paque density gradient centrifugation was the method used to isolate PBMCs. This clonotype was detected many times. Its antigen is still unknown. No much larger clone is present one base from it, and per-base qualities are unavailable. The germline V gene provides CDR1 SGHDN and CDR2 FVKESK. The CDR3 measures 12 amino acids from cysteine to phenylalanine. The read is trimmed to its CDR3 DNA, 36 bases read in frame from base 1. The junction shows trimming of 4 bases on V and 2 bases on J, plus 3 bases between the germline ends. For sequencing, an Illumina NovaSeq 6000 was employed. Using 5'RACE with constant-segment primers, TCRalpha and TCRbeta cDNA libraries were constructed, with sample barcodes and unique molecular identifiers added in the process. Trizol reagent was used to extract RNA from every sample. Library amplification was performed in two PCR steps, and a second sample barcode and Illumina TruSeq adapters were introduced in the second step. Libraries were sequenced on an Illumina NovaSeq with 2 x 150 bp paired-end reads. The authors' analysis ran thus. The reads were demultiplexed and collapsed into UMI-guided consensus sequences using migec v1.2.7. Using mixcr v2.1.11, the UMI consensuses were aligned to TRA and TRB V and J templates and assembled into clonotypes. Clonotypes were classified as expanded or contracted when called significant by both edgeR and NoisET, with noise models trained on biological replicates. For edgeR calls, the cutoffs were a false discovery rate-adjusted p below 0.01 and a log2 fold-change threshold of 1. PCA with hierarchical clustering of max-normalized trajectories of the 1000 most abundant clonotypes was used as exploratory dynamics analysis. Each responding clone was given a CD4 or CD8 phenotype based on the CD4+ and CD8+ repertoires, which had been sequenced separately. Using fastp trimming at Q25 and MiXCR clonotype assembly, TCRdb reanalyzed the public sequencing data and kept in-frame beta chains. A single entry per CDR3 protein holds the most common genes and DNA from its merged rows. The V and J calls and clone size are TCRdb's, not the authors'. The sample table lists tens of thousands of distinct CDR3 sequences, 10% to 12% of them with a count of one. Roughly 27% of the sample rests with the top ten.

Here the chain combines TRBV14 and TRBJ2-1, with the D gene too uncertain to name. The sample was PBMCs or a T cell subset sorted from them (not recorded which). This clonotype was obtained from a man younger than 35 who had mild COVID-19 (a few samples of this study predate the infection). The sample titles of this study are shuffled in the database, so cell type and time point are left out; the donor was told from shared clones. The CDR3 reads CASSPTYNEQFF. The DNA sequence is given as TGTGCCAGCAGCCCAACCTACAATGAGCAGTTCTTC.